These T cell receptor beta chains were read from a single sample in a study of spatial heterogeneity in lung cancer. Each CDR3 protein is one row after TCRdb ran MiXCR on the 5' RACE reads. The table shows roughly 99,000 distinct CDR3 sequences, with approximately 19% occurring only once. This specimen consisted of PBMCs, obtained at follow-up. Receptor source: a male donor with early-stage non-small cell lung cancer. Each CDR3 is given with its conserved first and last residue. The D gene is left open where the match is weak. Not all rows give a size; the values are once, few, many and, for expanded clones, a class.

j_call: TRBJ1-1
d_call: -
v_call: TRBV12-3/TRBV12-4
clone_size: -
cdr3_length: 13
cdr3_nt: TGTGCCAGCAGTCAAGACTCACGAGCTGAAGCTTTCTTT
cdr3_aa: CASSQDSRAEAFF

j_call: TRBJ2-1
d_call: -
v_call: TRBV20-1
clone_size: few
cdr3_length: 13
cdr3_nt: TGCAGTGCTAGTCGCCGGGACTACAATGAGCAGTTCTTC
cdr3_aa: CSASRRDYNEQFF

j_call: TRBJ2-3
d_call: -
v_call: TRBV7-2
clone_size: -
cdr3_length: 16
cdr3_nt: TGTGCCAGCAGCTTACAGGGTCGCTCATACTCAAATACGCAGTATTTT
cdr3_aa: CASSLQGRSYSNTQYF

j_call: TRBJ2-1
d_call: TRBD2
v_call: TRBV7-2
clone_size: -
cdr3_length: 14
cdr3_nt: TGTGCCAGCAGCTTAAGCGGGGGCCTTAATGAGCAGTTCTTC
cdr3_aa: CASSLSGGLNEQFF

j_call: TRBJ2-3
d_call: -
v_call: TRBV3-1
clone_size: -
cdr3_length: 15
cdr3_nt: TGTGCCAGCAGCCTCCCCCAGGGCAGCACAGATACGCAGTATTTT
cdr3_aa: CASSLPQGSTDTQYF

j_call: TRBJ2-7
d_call: -
v_call: TRBV6-5
clone_size: -
cdr3_length: 16
cdr3_nt: TGTGCCAGCAGTTACGAGTCAGGAACCCAGGCCTACGAGCAGTACTTC
cdr3_aa: CASSYESGTQAYEQYF

j_call: TRBJ2-1
d_call: TRBD2
v_call: TRBV5-1
clone_size: many
cdr3_length: 15
cdr3_nt: TGCGCCAGCAGCTTGGAGGGACTAGCGTTCAATGAGCAGTTCTTC
cdr3_aa: CASSLEGLAFNEQFF

j_call: TRBJ1-2
d_call: -
v_call: TRBV6-5
clone_size: -
cdr3_length: 15
cdr3_nt: TGTGCCAGCAACGGCGGGGGGGCGAAGGACTATGGCTACACCTTC
cdr3_aa: CASNGGGAKDYGYTF

j_call: TRBJ2-1
d_call: -
v_call: TRBV20-1
clone_size: -
cdr3_length: 16
cdr3_nt: TGCAGTGCTGGGTTGAGGACAGCTAGCTCCTACAATGAGCAGTTCTTC
cdr3_aa: CSAGLRTASSYNEQFF

j_call: TRBJ2-7
d_call: -
v_call: TRBV30
clone_size: -
cdr3_length: 12
cdr3_nt: TGTGCCTGGAGTGTACTGGATTCAGAGCAGTACTTC
cdr3_aa: CAWSVLDSEQYF

j_call: TRBJ1-1
d_call: -
v_call: TRBV24-1
clone_size: few
cdr3_length: 15
cdr3_nt: TGTGCCACCAGTGATTCTGGCGGGAAGAACACTGAAGCTTTCTTT
cdr3_aa: CATSDSGGKNTEAFF

j_call: TRBJ2-1
d_call: -
v_call: TRBV6-1
clone_size: -
cdr3_length: 16
cdr3_nt: TGTGCCGGGGGCACACCCGAGGGACACGGAGATAATGAGCAGTTCTTC
cdr3_aa: CAGGTPEGHGDNEQFF

j_call: TRBJ2-1
d_call: TRBD2
v_call: TRBV5-6
clone_size: many
cdr3_length: 13
cdr3_nt: TGTGCCAGCAGCCGGGACTACTTCAATGAGCAGTTCTTC
cdr3_aa: CASSRDYFNEQFF

j_call: TRBJ1-2
d_call: -
v_call: TRBV5-5
clone_size: few
cdr3_length: 14
cdr3_nt: TGTGCCAGCAGCAGCCCAACAGGTTCCTATGGCTACACCTTC
cdr3_aa: CASSSPTGSYGYTF

j_call: TRBJ2-3
d_call: -
v_call: TRBV20-1
clone_size: -
cdr3_length: 11
cdr3_nt: TGCAGTGCTAAGGGCCGGGGAGCGCAGTATTTT
cdr3_aa: CSAKGRGAQYF

j_call: TRBJ2-7
d_call: TRBD1
v_call: TRBV28
clone_size: few
cdr3_length: 13
cdr3_nt: TGTGCCAGCAGCGGGACAGGGGTCGAGGAGCAGTACTTC
cdr3_aa: CASSGTGVEEQYF

j_call: TRBJ2-3
d_call: -
v_call: TRBV7-2
clone_size: many
cdr3_length: 14
cdr3_nt: TGTGCCAGCAGCTTAGCGGGGCCCGCAGATACGCAGTATTTT
cdr3_aa: CASSLAGPADTQYF

j_call: TRBJ2-3
d_call: TRBD2
v_call: TRBV7-9
clone_size: -
cdr3_length: 16
cdr3_nt: TGTGCCAGCAGCTTAGGCGGCGGGGGTAGCACAGATACGCAGTATTTT
cdr3_aa: CASSLGGGGSTDTQYF

j_call: TRBJ1-2
d_call: -
v_call: TRBV29-1
clone_size: few
cdr3_length: 12
cdr3_nt: TGCAGCGTTGGGACCTTGAGGTCTGGCTACACCTTC
cdr3_aa: CSVGTLRSGYTF

j_call: TRBJ1-1
d_call: -
v_call: TRBV20-1
clone_size: -
cdr3_length: 14
cdr3_nt: TGCAGTGCTACGGAGACAGGACTGAACACTGAAGCTTTCTTT
cdr3_aa: CSATETGLNTEAFF

j_call: TRBJ2-7
d_call: TRBD2
v_call: TRBV7-8
clone_size: many
cdr3_length: 16
cdr3_nt: TGTGCCAGCAGCTTAGTCCCGGCGGGAGGGCCCTACGAGCAGTACTTC
cdr3_aa: CASSLVPAGGPYEQYF

j_call: TRBJ2-5
d_call: TRBD2
v_call: TRBV7-8
clone_size: -
cdr3_length: 16
cdr3_nt: TGTGCCAGCAGCCACGGACGGTCGGGGGGTCGAGAGACCCAGTACTTC
cdr3_aa: CASSHGRSGGRETQYF

j_call: TRBJ2-7
d_call: -
v_call: TRBV29-1
clone_size: -
cdr3_length: 11
cdr3_nt: TGCAGCGTGGGACACCTCTACGAGCAGTACTTC
cdr3_aa: CSVGHLYEQYF

j_call: TRBJ2-7
d_call: TRBD2
v_call: TRBV20-1
clone_size: -
cdr3_length: 14
cdr3_nt: TGCAGTGCTAGGACTAGCGGGACAGGCTACGAGCAGTACTTC
cdr3_aa: CSARTSGTGYEQYF

j_call: TRBJ2-2
d_call: TRBD2
v_call: TRBV7-7
clone_size: few
cdr3_length: 16
cdr3_nt: TGTGCCAGCAGCTTTATAGCGGGAGAGATCGCCGGGGAGCTGTTTTTT
cdr3_aa: CASSFIAGEIAGELFF

j_call: TRBJ2-5
d_call: TRBD2
v_call: TRBV6-5
clone_size: -
cdr3_length: 15
cdr3_nt: TGTGCCAGCAGTTACTCGTGGGGGGGCCAAGAGACCCAGTACTTC
cdr3_aa: CASSYSWGGQETQYF

j_call: TRBJ2-3
d_call: TRBD2
v_call: TRBV20-1
clone_size: -
cdr3_length: 14
cdr3_nt: TGCAGTCCCATAGCGGGAGACCCCACAGATACGCAGTATTTT
cdr3_aa: CSPIAGDPTDTQYF

j_call: TRBJ2-7
d_call: -
v_call: TRBV20-1
clone_size: -
cdr3_length: 15
cdr3_nt: TGCAGTGCTGCCGACGACTCGAGACGTGGGAGCGAGCAGTACTTC
cdr3_aa: CSAADDSRRGSEQYF

j_call: TRBJ1-2
d_call: -
v_call: TRBV7-9
clone_size: -
cdr3_length: 14
cdr3_nt: TGTGCCAGCAGCCCTGACACCTTCCCCTATGGCTACACCTTC
cdr3_aa: CASSPDTFPYGYTF

j_call: TRBJ2-1
d_call: -
v_call: TRBV7-2
clone_size: many
cdr3_length: 11
cdr3_nt: TGTGCCAGCAGCCTAGGAAGTTGGCAGTTCTTC
cdr3_aa: CASSLGSWQFF

j_call: TRBJ1-1
d_call: -
v_call: TRBV19
clone_size: -
cdr3_length: 12
cdr3_nt: TGTGCCAGTCGGGATAACCCGGCCGAAGCTTTCTTT
cdr3_aa: CASRDNPAEAFF

j_call: TRBJ1-2
d_call: -
v_call: TRBV4-1
clone_size: -
cdr3_length: 14
cdr3_nt: TGCGCCAGCAGCCAAGTTCAGCTAAACTATGGCTACACCTTC
cdr3_aa: CASSQVQLNYGYTF

j_call: TRBJ1-4
d_call: -
v_call: TRBV19
clone_size: few
cdr3_length: 13
cdr3_nt: TGTGCCACCCGTGGCAGGGATAATGAAAAACTGTTTTTT
cdr3_aa: CATRGRDNEKLFF

j_call: TRBJ2-7
d_call: -
v_call: TRBV29-1
clone_size: few
cdr3_length: 12
cdr3_nt: TGCAGCGTTGAACTTGGTCCGGAAGAGCAGTACTTC
cdr3_aa: CSVELGPEEQYF

j_call: TRBJ1-5
d_call: -
v_call: TRBV12-3/TRBV12-4
clone_size: once
cdr3_length: 15
cdr3_nt: TGTGCCAGCTCCCTAGGCGGGAATAGCAATCAGCCCCAGCATTTT
cdr3_aa: CASSLGGNSNQPQHF

j_call: TRBJ1-1
d_call: TRBD1
v_call: TRBV11-2
clone_size: -
cdr3_length: 14
cdr3_nt: TGTGCCAGCGCCCGGGACAGGGGAAAAACTGAAGCTTTCTTT
cdr3_aa: CASARDRGKTEAFF

j_call: TRBJ2-5
d_call: TRBD1
v_call: TRBV4-3
clone_size: few
cdr3_length: 15
cdr3_nt: TGCGCCAGCAGCCAAGGACAGGGTATTCAAGAGACCCAGTACTTC
cdr3_aa: CASSQGQGIQETQYF

j_call: TRBJ1-1
d_call: -
v_call: TRBV6-5
clone_size: few
cdr3_length: 14
cdr3_nt: TGTGCCAGCAGTTACTCGAACAGTAACACTGAAGCTTTCTTT
cdr3_aa: CASSYSNSNTEAFF

j_call: TRBJ2-4
d_call: -
v_call: TRBV19
clone_size: few
cdr3_length: 16
cdr3_nt: TGTGCCAGTAGTACCAGGACAGCAGGAGCCAAAAACATTCAGTACTTC
cdr3_aa: CASSTRTAGAKNIQYF

j_call: TRBJ2-2
d_call: -
v_call: TRBV20-1
clone_size: -
cdr3_length: 13
cdr3_nt: TGCAGTGCCCCGCGCAGGGACGGTGGGGAGCTGTTTTTT
cdr3_aa: CSAPRRDGGELFF

j_call: TRBJ1-5
d_call: -
v_call: TRBV3-1
clone_size: -
cdr3_length: 14
cdr3_nt: TGTGCCAGCAGCCAAGGGGTTCAAGGCCGGCCCCAGCATTTT
cdr3_aa: CASSQGVQGRPQHF

j_call: TRBJ1-4
d_call: TRBD1
v_call: TRBV11-2
clone_size: -
cdr3_length: 16
cdr3_nt: TGTGCCAGCAGCTTGGGGCCAGGGACAGGGCAGGGAAAACTGTTTTTT
cdr3_aa: CASSLGPGTGQGKLFF

j_call: TRBJ2-5
d_call: TRBD2
v_call: TRBV7-2
clone_size: -
cdr3_length: 15
cdr3_nt: TGTGCCAGCAGCGTTAGCGGGGCTTCCCAAGAGACCCAGTACTTC
cdr3_aa: CASSVSGASQETQYF

j_call: TRBJ2-2
d_call: -
v_call: TRBV2
clone_size: few
cdr3_length: 14
cdr3_nt: TGTGCCAGCAAGGGGACCGAAAACACCGGGGAGCTGTTTTTT
cdr3_aa: CASKGTENTGELFF

j_call: TRBJ2-1
d_call: TRBD2
v_call: TRBV11-2
clone_size: few
cdr3_length: 16
cdr3_nt: TGTGCCAGCAGCCCATTAGGCGGGAGGGCCTTCAATGAGCAGTTCTTC
cdr3_aa: CASSPLGGRAFNEQFF

j_call: TRBJ2-7
d_call: TRBD1
v_call: TRBV19
clone_size: few
cdr3_length: 14
cdr3_nt: TGTGCCAGTAAAAAGGGACAGGGCTCCTACGAGCAGTACTTC
cdr3_aa: CASKKGQGSYEQYF

j_call: TRBJ2-6
d_call: -
v_call: TRBV2
clone_size: -
cdr3_length: 16
cdr3_nt: TGTGCCAGCACCCTAAGTTGGGGGACTGGGGCCAACGTCCTGACTTTC
cdr3_aa: CASTLSWGTGANVLTF

j_call: TRBJ2-2
d_call: -
v_call: TRBV6-2/TRBV6-3
clone_size: -
cdr3_length: 12
cdr3_nt: TGTGCCAGCCGTTCCGGGGCCGGGGAGCTGTTTTTT
cdr3_aa: CASRSGAGELFF

j_call: TRBJ1-5
d_call: TRBD1
v_call: TRBV18
clone_size: -
cdr3_length: 16
cdr3_nt: TGTGCCAGCTCACCGCTAAGGACAGGGGACAATCAGCCCCAGCATTTT
cdr3_aa: CASSPLRTGDNQPQHF

j_call: TRBJ2-1
d_call: TRBD1
v_call: TRBV7-2
clone_size: few
cdr3_length: 13
cdr3_nt: TGTGCCAGCAGCGAATACAGGGGCGACCAGCAGTTCTTC
cdr3_aa: CASSEYRGDQQFF

j_call: TRBJ2-1
d_call: -
v_call: TRBV9
clone_size: few
cdr3_length: 16
cdr3_nt: TGTGCCAGCAGCGAGGGACCAGAGAGCTCCTACAATGAGCAGTTCTTC
cdr3_aa: CASSEGPESSYNEQFF

j_call: TRBJ1-2
d_call: -
v_call: TRBV5-4
clone_size: -
cdr3_length: 13
cdr3_nt: TGTGCCAGCAGCTTGAAGGTGAACTCTGGCTACACCTTC
cdr3_aa: CASSLKVNSGYTF

j_call: TRBJ1-3
d_call: -
v_call: TRBV7-2
clone_size: few
cdr3_length: 15
cdr3_nt: TGTGCCAGCAGCCCCGGACCGAGGGTGGCAAACACCATATATTTT
cdr3_aa: CASSPGPRVANTIYF

j_call: TRBJ1-4
d_call: -
v_call: TRBV27
clone_size: -
cdr3_length: 14
cdr3_nt: TGTGCCAGCAGAAACGACCGGCACGGGGAAAAACTGTTTTTT
cdr3_aa: CASRNDRHGEKLFF

j_call: TRBJ1-4
d_call: -
v_call: TRBV20-1
clone_size: -
cdr3_length: 13
cdr3_nt: TGCAGTGCTACTACAGGGTGGGATGAAAAACTGTTTTTT
cdr3_aa: CSATTGWDEKLFF

j_call: TRBJ2-3
d_call: -
v_call: TRBV20-1
clone_size: few
cdr3_length: 12
cdr3_nt: TGCAGTGCTAGAGATAACACAGATACGCAGTATTTT
cdr3_aa: CSARDNTDTQYF

j_call: TRBJ2-5
d_call: TRBD2
v_call: TRBV4-1
clone_size: few
cdr3_length: 18
cdr3_nt: TGCGCCAGCACCCTCCACCCCGGGACTAACATAATACAAGAGACCCAGTACTTC
cdr3_aa: CASTLHPGTNIIQETQYF

j_call: TRBJ2-1
d_call: TRBD1
v_call: TRBV24-1
clone_size: few
cdr3_length: 13
cdr3_nt: TGTGCCACCAGTGACCCCGGACAGGGAAAGCAGTTCTTC
cdr3_aa: CATSDPGQGKQFF

j_call: TRBJ2-3
d_call: TRBD2
v_call: TRBV20-1
clone_size: many
cdr3_length: 15
cdr3_nt: TGCAGTGCTAGAGATCTAGCGGGAGCTGCAGATACGCAGTATTTT
cdr3_aa: CSARDLAGAADTQYF